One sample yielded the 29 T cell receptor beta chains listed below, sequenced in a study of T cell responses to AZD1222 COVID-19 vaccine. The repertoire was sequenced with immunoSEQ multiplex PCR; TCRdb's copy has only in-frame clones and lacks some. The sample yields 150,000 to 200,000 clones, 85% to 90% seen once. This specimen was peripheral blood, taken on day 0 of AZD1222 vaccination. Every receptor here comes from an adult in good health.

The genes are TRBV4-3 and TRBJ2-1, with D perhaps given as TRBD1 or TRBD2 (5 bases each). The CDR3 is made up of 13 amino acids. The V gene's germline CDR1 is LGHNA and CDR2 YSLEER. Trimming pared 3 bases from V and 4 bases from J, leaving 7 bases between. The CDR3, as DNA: TGCGCCAGCAGCCAGGGACCTTACAATGAGCAGTTCTTC. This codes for CASSQGPYNEQFF.

CDR3 in amino acids: CASSYNGGRGNTEAFF. As DNA, the CDR3 is TGTGCCAGCAGTTACAACGGAGGGCGGGGGAACACTGAAGCTTTCTTT. This chain uses TRBV6-5 with TRBJ1-1; D remains unclear. The CDR3 runs 16 residues. Trimming took off 2 bases at V and 1 base at J, with 14 bases between the two ends. CDR1 is MNHEY and CDR2 is SVGAGI in the germline V gene.

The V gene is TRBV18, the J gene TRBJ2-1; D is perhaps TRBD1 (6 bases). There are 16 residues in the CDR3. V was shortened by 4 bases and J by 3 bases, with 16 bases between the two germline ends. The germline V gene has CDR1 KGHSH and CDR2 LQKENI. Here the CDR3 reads CASSQNQGTGYNEQFF. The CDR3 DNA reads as TGTGCCAGCTCACAAAATCAGGGGACCGGCTACAATGAGCAGTTCTTC.

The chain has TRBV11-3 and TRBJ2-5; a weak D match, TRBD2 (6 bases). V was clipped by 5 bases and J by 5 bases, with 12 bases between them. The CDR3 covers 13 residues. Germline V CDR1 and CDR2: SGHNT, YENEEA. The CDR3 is CASSGLGRETQYF. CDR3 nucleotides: TGTGCCAGCAGCGGCCTGGGGAGGGAGACCCAGTACTTC.

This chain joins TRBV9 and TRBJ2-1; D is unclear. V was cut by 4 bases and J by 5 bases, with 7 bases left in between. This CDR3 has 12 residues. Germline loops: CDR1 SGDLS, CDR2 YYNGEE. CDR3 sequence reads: CASSPWDNEQFF. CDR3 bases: TGTGCCAGCAGCCCGTGGGACAATGAGCAGTTCTTC.

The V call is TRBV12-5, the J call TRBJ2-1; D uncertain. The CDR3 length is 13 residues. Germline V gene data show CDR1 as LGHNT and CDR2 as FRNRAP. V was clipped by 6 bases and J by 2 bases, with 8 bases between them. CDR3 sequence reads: CASGSETYNEQFF. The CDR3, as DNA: TGTGCTAGTGGCTCGGAAACCTACAATGAGCAGTTCTTC.

CDR3: CAISARGEAGELFF. The CDR3 DNA reads as TGTGCCATCAGTGCCAGGGGTGAGGCCGGGGAGCTGTTTTTT. This chain uses TRBV10-3 with TRBJ2-2, with a possible D match to TRBD1 (6 bases). Trimming removed 4 bases from V and 6 bases from J, with 12 bases in between. The V gene's germline CDR1 is ENHRY and CDR2 SYGVKD. The CDR3 has 14 residues.

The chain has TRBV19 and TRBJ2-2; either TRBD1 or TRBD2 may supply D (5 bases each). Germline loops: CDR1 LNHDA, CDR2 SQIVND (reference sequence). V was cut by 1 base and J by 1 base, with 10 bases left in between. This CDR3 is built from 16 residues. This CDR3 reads CASSIGLGRNTGELFF. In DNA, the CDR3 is TGTGCCAGTAGTATAGGACTGGGACGGAACACCGGGGAGCTGTTTTTT.

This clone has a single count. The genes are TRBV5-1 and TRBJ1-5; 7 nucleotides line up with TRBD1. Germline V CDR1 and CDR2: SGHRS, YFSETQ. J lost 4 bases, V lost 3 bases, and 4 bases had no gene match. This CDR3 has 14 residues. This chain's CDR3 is CASSSGQPNQPQHF. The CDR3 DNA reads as TGCGCCAGCAGCTCGGGACAGCCTAATCAGCCCCAGCATTTT.

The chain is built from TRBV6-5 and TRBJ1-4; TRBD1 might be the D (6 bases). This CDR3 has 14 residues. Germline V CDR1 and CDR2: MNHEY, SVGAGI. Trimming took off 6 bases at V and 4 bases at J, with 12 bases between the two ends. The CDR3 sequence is CASRKGGNNEKLFF. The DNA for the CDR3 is TGTGCCAGCAGAAAGGGGGGGAATAATGAAAAACTGTTTTTT.

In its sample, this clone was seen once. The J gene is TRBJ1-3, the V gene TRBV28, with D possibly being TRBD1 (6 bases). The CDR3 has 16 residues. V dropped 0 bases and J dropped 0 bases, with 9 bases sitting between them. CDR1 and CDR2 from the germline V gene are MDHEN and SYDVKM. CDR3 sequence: CASSLWSGDSGNTIYF. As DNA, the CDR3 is TGTGCCAGCAGTTTATGGTCAGGGGACTCTGGAAACACCATATATTTT.

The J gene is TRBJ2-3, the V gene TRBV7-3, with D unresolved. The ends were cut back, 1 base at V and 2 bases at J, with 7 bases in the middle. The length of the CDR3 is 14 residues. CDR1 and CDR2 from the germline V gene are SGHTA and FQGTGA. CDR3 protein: CASSLNPPTDTQYF. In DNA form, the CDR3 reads TGTGCCAGCAGCTTAAACCCACCCACAGATACGCAGTATTTT.

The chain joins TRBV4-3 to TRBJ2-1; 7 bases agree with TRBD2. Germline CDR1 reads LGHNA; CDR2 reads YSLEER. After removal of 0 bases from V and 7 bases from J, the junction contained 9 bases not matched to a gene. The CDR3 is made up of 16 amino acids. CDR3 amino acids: CASSQERGSLRNEQFF. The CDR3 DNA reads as TGCGCCAGCAGCCAAGAACGCGGGAGTCTAAGAAATGAGCAGTTCTTC.

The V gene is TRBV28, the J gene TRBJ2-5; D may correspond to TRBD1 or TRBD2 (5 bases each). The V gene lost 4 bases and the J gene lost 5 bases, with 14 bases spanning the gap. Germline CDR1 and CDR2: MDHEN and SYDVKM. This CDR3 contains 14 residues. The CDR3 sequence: CASSSRGIVETQYF. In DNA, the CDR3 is TGTGCCAGCAGTTCGAGGGGTATCGTTGAGACCCAGTACTTC.

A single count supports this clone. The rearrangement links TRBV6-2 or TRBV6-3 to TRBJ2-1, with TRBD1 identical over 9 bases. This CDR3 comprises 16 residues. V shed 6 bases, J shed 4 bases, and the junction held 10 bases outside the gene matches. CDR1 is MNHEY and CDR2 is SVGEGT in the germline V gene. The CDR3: CASSNPGTGLYNEQFF. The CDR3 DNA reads TGTGCCAGCAGCAACCCCGGGACAGGGTTATACAATGAGCAGTTCTTC.

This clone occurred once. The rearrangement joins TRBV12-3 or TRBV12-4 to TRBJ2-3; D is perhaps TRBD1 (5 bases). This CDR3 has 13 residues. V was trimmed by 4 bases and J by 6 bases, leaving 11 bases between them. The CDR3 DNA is TGTGCCAGCAGTTCGGACATCTACGATACGCAGTATTTT. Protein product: CASSSDIYDTQYF.

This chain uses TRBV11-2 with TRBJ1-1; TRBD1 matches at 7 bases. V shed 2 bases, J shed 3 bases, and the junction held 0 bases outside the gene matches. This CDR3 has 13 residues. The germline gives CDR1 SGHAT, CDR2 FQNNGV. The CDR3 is CASSLTGDTEAFF. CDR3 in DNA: TGTGCCAGCAGCTTAACAGGGGACACTGAAGCTTTCTTT.

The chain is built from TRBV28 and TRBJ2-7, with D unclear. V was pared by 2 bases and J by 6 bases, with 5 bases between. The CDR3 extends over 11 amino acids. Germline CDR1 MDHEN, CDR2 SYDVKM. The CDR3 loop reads CASSLAREQYF. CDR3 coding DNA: TGTGCCAGCAGTTTAGCCCGCGAGCAGTACTTC.

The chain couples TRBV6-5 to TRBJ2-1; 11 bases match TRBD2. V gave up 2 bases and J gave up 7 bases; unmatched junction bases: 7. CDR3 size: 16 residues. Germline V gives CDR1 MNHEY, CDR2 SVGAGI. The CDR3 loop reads CASSYTSGGGRNEQFF. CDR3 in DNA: TGTGCCAGCAGTTACACTAGCGGGGGCGGCCGAAATGAGCAGTTCTTC.

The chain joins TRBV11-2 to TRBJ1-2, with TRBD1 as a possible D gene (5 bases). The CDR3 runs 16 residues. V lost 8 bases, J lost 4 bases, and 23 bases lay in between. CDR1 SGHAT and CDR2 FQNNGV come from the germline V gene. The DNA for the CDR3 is TGTGCCAGCTACTCCGGTAGGGGAGAATTCCCCTATGGCTACACCTTC. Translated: CASYSGRGEFPYGYTF.

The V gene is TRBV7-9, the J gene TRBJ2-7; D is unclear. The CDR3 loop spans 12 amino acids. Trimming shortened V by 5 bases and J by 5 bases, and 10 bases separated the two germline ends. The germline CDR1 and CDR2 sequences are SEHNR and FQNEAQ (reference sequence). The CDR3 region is CASSLISDEQYF. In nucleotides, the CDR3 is TGTGCCAGCAGCCTCATTTCAGACGAGCAGTACTTC. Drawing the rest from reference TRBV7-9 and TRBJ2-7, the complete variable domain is DTGVSQNPRHKITKRGQNVTFRCDPISEHNRLYWYRQTLGQGPEFLTYFQNEAQLEKSRLLSDRFSAERPKGSFSTLEIQRTEQGDSAMYLCASSLISDEQYFGPGTRLTVT.

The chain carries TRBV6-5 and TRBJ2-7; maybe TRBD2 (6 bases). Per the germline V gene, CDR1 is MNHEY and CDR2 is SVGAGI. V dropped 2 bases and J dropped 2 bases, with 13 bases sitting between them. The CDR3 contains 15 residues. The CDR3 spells CASSYALSGAYEQYF. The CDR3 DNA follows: TGTGCCAGCAGTTACGCCCTTTCGGGGGCCTACGAGCAGTACTTC.

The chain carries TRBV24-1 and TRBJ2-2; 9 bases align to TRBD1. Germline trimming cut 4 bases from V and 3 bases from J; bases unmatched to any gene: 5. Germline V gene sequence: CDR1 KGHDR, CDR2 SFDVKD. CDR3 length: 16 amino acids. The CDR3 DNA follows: TGTGCCACCAGTGAACCGACAGGGGGAGACACCGGGGAGCTGTTTTTT. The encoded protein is CATSEPTGGDTGELFF.

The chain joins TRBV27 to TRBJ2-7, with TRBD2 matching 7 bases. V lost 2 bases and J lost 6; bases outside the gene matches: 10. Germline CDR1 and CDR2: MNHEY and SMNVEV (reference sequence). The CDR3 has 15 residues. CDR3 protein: CASSLGAGTISEQYF. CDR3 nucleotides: TGTGCCAGCAGTTTAGGGGCGGGGACTATCAGCGAGCAGTACTTC.

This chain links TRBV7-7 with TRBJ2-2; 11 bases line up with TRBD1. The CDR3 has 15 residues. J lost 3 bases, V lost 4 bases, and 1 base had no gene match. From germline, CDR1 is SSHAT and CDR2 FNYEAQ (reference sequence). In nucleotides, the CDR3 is TGTGCCAGCAGCTCGGGACAGGGGGACACCGGGGAGCTGTTTTTT. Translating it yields CASSSGQGDTGELFF. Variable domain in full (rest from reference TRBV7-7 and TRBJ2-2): GAGVSQSPRYKVTKRGQDVTLRCDPISSHATLYWYQQALGQGPEFLTYFNYEAQPDKSGLPSDRFSAERPEGSISTLTIQRTEQRDSAMYRCASSSGQGDTGELFFGEGSRLTVL.

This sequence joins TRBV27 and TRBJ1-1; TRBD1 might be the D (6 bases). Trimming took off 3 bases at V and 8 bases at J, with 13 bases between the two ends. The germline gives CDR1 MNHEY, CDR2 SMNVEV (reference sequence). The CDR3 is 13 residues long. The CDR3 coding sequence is TGTGCCAGCAGTTTCTCAGGGGTTAAAGAAGCTTTCTTT. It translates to CASSFSGVKEAFF.

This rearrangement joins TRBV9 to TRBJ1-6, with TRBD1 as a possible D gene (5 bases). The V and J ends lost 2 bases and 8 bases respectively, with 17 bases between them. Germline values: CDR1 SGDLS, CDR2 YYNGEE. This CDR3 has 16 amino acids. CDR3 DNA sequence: TGTGCCAGCAGCGTGGGAATGGGGGGAGAGGATTCACCCCTCCACTTT. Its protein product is CASSVGMGGEDSPLHF.

The CDR3 bases are TGTGCCAGCAGCCCCGCCAATCAGCCCCAGCATTTT. Encoded protein: CASSPANQPQHF. This sequence joins TRBV28 and TRBJ1-5, with unresolved D. The V and J ends lost 6 bases and 3 bases respectively, with 6 bases between them. CDR1 is MDHEN, CDR2 SYDVKM, per germline. The CDR3 covers 12 residues.

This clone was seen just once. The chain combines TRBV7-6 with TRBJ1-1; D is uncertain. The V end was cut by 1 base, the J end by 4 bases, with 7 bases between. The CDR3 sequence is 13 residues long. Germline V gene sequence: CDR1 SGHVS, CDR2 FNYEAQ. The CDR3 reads CASSLGEGTEAFF. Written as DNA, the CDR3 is TGTGCCAGCAGCTTAGGCGAGGGCACTGAAGCTTTCTTT.